The 32 T cell receptor beta chains below were found in one sample sequenced in a study of blood T cell repertoires in COVID-19. TCRdb keeps only in-frame clones here, not all; method: immunoSEQ multiplex PCR. This sample has a few hundred thousand clones, with approximately 88% found just once. Input material: peripheral blood. These receptors were collected from a woman in her fifties or sixties with COVID-19, enrolled during active disease.

The rearrangement links TRBV5-6 to TRBJ2-2, with 9 bases identical to TRBD2. Germline trimming cut 2 bases from V and 3 bases from J; bases unmatched to any gene: 5. Germline V gives CDR1 SGHDT, CDR2 YYEEEE. This CDR3 spans 16 amino acids. This CDR3 reads CASSFLAGAYTGELFF. The CDR3 coding sequence is TGTGCCAGCAGCTTTTTAGCGGGGGCCTACACCGGGGAGCTGTTTTTT.

The CDR3 here is CASSKPGGTEAFF. DNA for the CDR3: TGTGCCAGCAGTAAACCGGGGGGGACTGAAGCTTTCTTT. V is TRBV6-5 and J is TRBJ1-1, with a possible D match to TRBD1 (5 bases). Between the trimmed V and J ends, which lost 5 bases and 5 bases, there was a span of 12 bases. Per the germline V gene, CDR1 is MNHEY and CDR2 is SVGAGI. The length of the CDR3 is 13 residues.

J is TRBJ1-2 and V is TRBV2; possibly TRBD1 for D (5 bases). Germline CDR1 is SNHLY and CDR2 is FYNNEI. Trimming left V 7 bases short and J 5 bases short, with 11 bases between. CDR3 size: 12 residues. The CDR3 region is CASIPQGYGYTF. CDR3 sequence (DNA): TGTGCCAGCATCCCTCAGGGTTATGGCTACACCTTC.

V gene TRBV28 combines with J gene TRBJ2-7; 9 nucleotides match TRBD1. CDR3 length: 15 residues. Germline V gene sequence: CDR1 MDHEN, CDR2 SYDVKM. V was clipped by 6 bases and J by 2 bases; unmatched bases: 8. The CDR3 DNA follows: TGTGCCAGCAGGTACACAGGGGGCGTCACCTACGAGCAGTACTTC. Amino acids: CASRYTGGVTYEQYF.

The genes are TRBV29-1 and TRBJ2-1; D may be TRBD2 (7 bases). The CDR3 totals 13 residues. V dropped 7 bases and J dropped 8 bases, with 18 bases sitting between them. Per the germline V gene, CDR1 is SQVTM and CDR2 is ANQGSEA. Here the CDR3 reads CSAWRGLPDEQFF. Here the CDR3 DNA reads TGCAGCGCCTGGCGGGGGCTTCCGGATGAGCAGTTCTTC.

This CDR3 is CASSQIPGATNTEAFF. CDR3 nucleotide sequence: TGTGCCAGCAGCCAGATTCCAGGGGCGACGAACACTGAAGCTTTCTTT. The V call is TRBV4-2, the J call TRBJ1-1; a possible D gene is TRBD1 (6 bases). CDR1 is LGHNA, CDR2 YNFKEQ, per germline. There are 16 residues in the CDR3. The V end lost 3 bases, the J end lost 1 base, and 15 bases lay between the germline ends.

The CDR3 spells CSARTGQNTEAFF. The CDR3 DNA reads TGCAGCGCACGGACAGGGCAGAACACTGAAGCTTTCTTT. The chain recombines TRBV29-1 with TRBJ1-1; 8 bases match TRBD1. Germline V gene data show CDR1 as SQVTM and CDR2 as ANQGSEA. The length of the CDR3 is 13 residues. After removal of 7 bases from V and 1 base from J, the junction contained 5 bases not matched to a gene.

The chain couples TRBV18 to TRBJ1-3; D possibly corresponds to TRBD1 (6 bases). Germline V gene data show CDR1 as KGHSH and CDR2 as LQKENI. V was shortened by 6 bases and J by 2 bases, with 17 bases between the two germline ends. The CDR3 has 16 residues. The CDR3 DNA sequence: TGTGCCAGCTCTCTTCAGACAGGAAACACTGGAAACACCATATATTTT. This codes for CASSLQTGNTGNTIYF.

The chain joins TRBV18 to TRBJ2-3; the match to TRBD2 covers 13 bases. Germline-derived CDR1 and CDR2 are KGHSH and LQKENI. J lost 4 bases, V lost 0 bases, and 4 bases had no gene match. The CDR3 is made up of 17 amino acids. As DNA, the CDR3 is TGTGCCAGCTCACCACCAGGACTAGCGGGGGTCCCAGATACGCAGTATTTT. It specifies CASSPPGLAGVPDTQYF.

V is TRBV7-2 and J is TRBJ1-5; 10 bases fit TRBD1. Germline V gene lookup returns CDR1 SGHTA and CDR2 FQGNSA. Losses at the gene ends were 5 bases for V and 7 bases for J; bases not matched to a gene: 8. The CDR3 is 15 amino acids. The CDR3: CASSTWTGGQQPQHF. The CDR3 nucleotides read TGTGCCAGCAGCACCTGGACAGGGGGACAACAGCCCCAGCATTTT.

The rearrangement uses TRBV5-1 and TRBJ1-2, with 9 nucleotides matching TRBD1. Trimming removed 3 bases from V and 8 bases from J; junction bases left unmatched: 11. CDR1 and CDR2 from the germline V gene are SGHRS and YFSETQ. The CDR3 is 15 residues long. CDR3 in amino acids: CASSSDSGTGSGYTF. CDR3 nucleotides: TGCGCCAGCAGCTCAGACTCCGGGACAGGGAGCGGCTACACCTTC. Looking up the rest from reference TRBV5-1 and TRBJ1-2 gives the full variable domain: KAGVTQTPRYLIKTRGQQVTLSCSPISGHRSVSWYQQTPGQGLQFLFEYFSETQRNKGNFPGRFSGRQFSNSRSEMNVSTLELGDSALYLCASSSDSGTGSGYTFGSGTRLTVV.

This clone was seen only once. CDR3 region: CASSRLGQGGEKLFF. Written as DNA, the CDR3 is TGTGCCAGCAGCCGCTTGGGACAGGGAGGTGAAAAACTGTTTTTT. The gene calls are TRBV4-2 and TRBJ1-4, with 9 bases fitting TRBD1. V lost 4 bases to trimming and J lost 7 bases; unmatched junction nucleotides: 7. This CDR3 has 15 amino acids. The germline gives CDR1 LGHNA, CDR2 YNFKEQ.

This chain joins TRBV28 and TRBJ1-1, with 8 positions matching TRBD1. This CDR3 is 17 amino acids long. Germline lookup yields CDR1 MDHEN and CDR2 SYDVKM. V gave up 4 bases and J gave up 0 bases; unmatched junction bases: 10. In DNA, the CDR3 is TGTGCCAGCAGTTCCGCGCCGGGACAGGTTATGAACACTGAAGCTTTCTTT. Amino acid sequence: CASSSAPGQVMNTEAFF. Together with reference TRBV28 and TRBJ1-1, the CDR3 gives the full variable domain: DVKVTQSSRYLVKRTGEKVFLECVQDMDHENMFWYRQDPGLGLRLIYFSYDVKMKEKGDIPEGYSVSREKKERFSLILESASTNQTSMYLCASSSAPGQVMNTEAFFGQGTRLTVV.

This chain links TRBV5-5 with TRBJ1-4; tentatively, D is TRBD1 (5 bases). The V end was cut by 5 bases, the J end by 0 bases, with 11 bases between. This CDR3 is 15 amino acids long. CDR1 and CDR2 from the germline V gene are SGHKS and YYEKEE (reference sequence). The CDR3 here is CASRIDSATNEKLFF. In DNA form, the CDR3 reads TGTGCCAGCAGAATAGACAGTGCAACTAATGAAAAACTGTTTTTT.

The chain employs TRBV19 and TRBJ2-5; possibly TRBD1 for D (5 bases). Germline V gene sequence: CDR1 LNHDA, CDR2 SQIVND (reference sequence). This CDR3 comprises 14 residues. With 6 bases removed from V and 0 bases from J, the gap between germline ends came to 11 bases. This CDR3 reads CASRDTLYQETQYF. CDR3 in DNA: TGTGCCAGTAGGGACACTCTGTACCAAGAGACCCAGTACTTC.

The rearrangement uses TRBV11-2 and TRBJ1-4, with 8 bases lining up with TRBD1. The length of the CDR3 is 14 residues. Germline V gene lookup returns CDR1 SGHAT and CDR2 FQNNGV. V shed 3 bases, J shed 10 bases, and the junction held 7 bases outside the gene matches. CDR3 sequence: CASSLTGVDGKLFF. For the CDR3, the DNA is TGTGCCAGCAGCTTGACAGGGGTGGACGGAAAACTGTTTTTT.

The chain's CDR3 is CASTPVTGAGGYTF. CDR3 DNA sequence: TGTGCCAGTACCCCTGTGACAGGCGCAGGTGGCTACACCTTC. V usage is TRBV19 and J usage is TRBJ1-2; tentatively, D is TRBD1 (6 bases). CDR1 is LNHDA, CDR2 SQIVND, per germline (reference sequence). The CDR3 covers 14 residues. Trimming left V 7 bases short and J 7 bases short, with 19 bases between.

The V and J genes are TRBV2 and TRBJ1-5, with 8 bases lining up with TRBD1. Looked up from germline, CDR1 is SNHLY and CDR2 is FYNNEI. The CDR3 extends over 16 amino acids. V shed 3 bases, J shed 8 bases, and the junction held 12 bases outside the gene matches. The CDR3 coding sequence is TGTGCCAGCAGTGAGTTCGGCAGGGGGCGCGGGGAGCCCCAGCATTTT. As protein: CASSEFGRGRGEPQHF. The whole variable domain, remainder taken from reference TRBV2 and TRBJ1-5, is EPEVTQTPSHQVTQMGQEVILRCVPISNHLYFYWYRQILGQKVEFLVSFYNNEISEKSEIFDDQFSVERPDGSNFTLKIRSTKLEDSAMYFCASSEFGRGRGEPQHFGDGTRLSIL.

V usage is TRBV2 and J usage is TRBJ2-7; D remains ambiguous. Germline assignment: CDR1 SNHLY and CDR2 FYNNEI. Trimming removed 2 bases from V and 0 bases from J, with 8 bases in between. This CDR3 has 14 amino acids. Here the CDR3 reads CASSESENSYEQYF. The CDR3 region has the DNA TGTGCCAGCAGTGAATCTGAGAACTCCTACGAGCAGTACTTC.

The chain employs TRBV24-1 and TRBJ2-5; 12 nucleotides agree with TRBD1. The CDR3 runs to 15 residues. Germline V gene data show CDR1 as KGHDR and CDR2 as SFDVKD. V lost 5 bases and J lost 5; bases outside the gene matches: 5. CDR3 sequence (DNA): TGTGCCACCAGTGTCGGGACAGGGGGCAAGGAGACCCAGTACTTC. This encodes CATSVGTGGKETQYF.

This clone was recorded a few times. This chain links TRBV5-6 with TRBJ1-4; perhaps TRBD1 as D (6 bases). The CDR3 loop spans 14 amino acids. Trimming stripped 2 bases from V and 7 bases from J, with 12 bases between. Germline V CDR1 and CDR2: SGHDT, YYEEEE. The CDR3, as DNA: TGTGCCAGCAGCTTAGAAGGACAGTTTGAAAAACTGTTTTTT. Its protein is CASSLEGQFEKLFF.

This clone was observed a single time. The chain links TRBV9 to TRBJ1-3, with a possible D match to TRBD1 (6 bases). Trimming took 1 base from V and 4 from J, leaving 12 bases between them. The CDR3 extends over 15 amino acids. Germline V gene lookup returns CDR1 SGDLS and CDR2 YYNGEE. CDR3 sequence reads: CASSVQGNKGNTIYF. CDR3 nucleotide sequence: TGTGCCAGCAGCGTACAGGGGAATAAGGGAAACACCATATATTTT.

The CDR3 nucleotides are TGTGCCAGCAGTTCACCTTACAACAGGGGATCGGGCGGCTACACCTTC. Translated: CASSSPYNRGSGGYTF. V usage is TRBV6-5 and J usage is TRBJ1-2, with TRBD1 matching over 7 bases. Trimming took 4 bases from V and 8 from J; bases not matched to a gene: 16. Germline CDR1 and CDR2: MNHEY and SVGAGI. The CDR3 covers 16 residues.

V and J are TRBV5-1 and TRBJ1-1; possibly TRBD1 for D (5 bases). There are 15 residues in the CDR3. CDR1 is SGHRS and CDR2 is YFSETQ in the germline V gene. V was cut by 0 bases and J by 0 bases, with 9 bases left in between. For the CDR3, the DNA is TGCGCCAGCAGCTTGGCCGAGACAGTGAACACTGAAGCTTTCTTT. Amino acids: CASSLAETVNTEAFF.

This clone is a singleton in its sample. The chain has TRBV6-1 and TRBJ1-3; D remains ambiguous. Trimming left V 4 bases short and J 6 bases short, with 19 bases between. CDR1 and CDR2 from the germline V gene are MNHNS and SASEGT. This CDR3 contains 16 residues. The CDR3 spells CASSAIGLSQLNTIYF. The CDR3 DNA follows: TGTGCCAGCAGTGCTATCGGACTGTCACAATTAAACACCATATATTTT.

This rearrangement joins TRBV7-3 to TRBJ2-2; a weak D match, TRBD1 (5 bases). The CDR3 contains 13 residues. Germline-derived CDR1 and CDR2 are SGHTA and FQGTGA. Trimming took 4 bases from V and 6 from J, leaving 9 bases between them. DNA for the CDR3: TGTGCCAGCAGCTCCAGGGCGGCCGGGGAGCTGTTTTTT. Residues: CASSSRAAGELFF.

This chain uses TRBV3-1 (or the pseudogene TRBV3-2) with TRBJ1-1, with D hard to call. The germline gives CDR1 LGHDT, CDR2 YNNKEL (reference sequence). V lost 0 bases to trimming and J lost 5 bases, with 13 bases between them. The CDR3 has 15 residues. In DNA, the CDR3 is TGTGCCAGCAGCCAAGATGGGCCGGAATATACTGAAGCTTTCTTT. Translation: CASSQDGPEYTEAFF.

V and J are TRBV5-1 and TRBJ2-2; 10 bases match TRBD2. CDR3 length equals 16 residues. Losses at the gene ends were 3 bases for V and 2 bases for J; bases not matched to a gene: 4. The V gene's germline CDR1 is SGHRS and CDR2 YFSETQ. The CDR3 loop reads CASSSLAGGNTGELFF. The DNA of the CDR3 is TGCGCCAGCAGCTCTTTAGCGGGGGGTAACACCGGGGAGCTGTTTTTT.

The rearrangement uses TRBV2 and TRBJ1-6; tentative D call: TRBD1 (6 bases). Germline-derived CDR1 and CDR2 are SNHLY and FYNNEI. The CDR3 is 13 residues long. V shed 3 bases and J shed 10 bases, with 10 bases lying between them. The CDR3 nucleotides are TGTGCCAGCAGTGACAGGGGAGTATCACCCCTCCACTTT. Protein sequence: CASSDRGVSPLHF.

The chain's CDR3 is CASSKAEQGGQPQHF. The CDR3 DNA reads as TGTGCCAGCAGCAAAGCGGAACAGGGTGGCCAGCCCCAGCATTTT. V usage is TRBV21-1 and J usage is TRBJ1-5; the table's D call TRBD1 went unverified against the DNA. TRBV21-1 is a pseudogene. The CDR3 spans 15 residues.

The CDR3 sequence: CAWAGQGNYGYTF. CDR3 DNA: TGTGCCTGGGCAGGACAGGGGAACTATGGCTACACCTTC. The chain uses TRBV30 and TRBJ1-2, with 9 bases fitting TRBD1. V was clipped by 5 bases and J by 2 bases; unmatched bases: 3. CDR1 and CDR2 (germline): GTSNPN, SVGIG (reference sequence). This CDR3 comprises 13 residues.

The J gene is TRBJ1-1, the V gene TRBV5-6, with D uncertain. There are 14 residues in the CDR3. V was shortened by 5 bases and J by 2 bases, with 13 bases between the two germline ends. Germline loops: CDR1 SGHDT, CDR2 YYEEEE. The CDR3 loop reads CASRFGLSNTEAFF. The DNA of the CDR3 is TGTGCCAGCAGGTTCGGACTATCAAACACTGAAGCTTTCTTT.